One TCR beta chain is described in this entry. No antigen is known for it. MiXCR, applied by TCRdb to the 5' RACE reads, yields one record per CDR3 protein. This repertoire shows roughly 500,000 distinct CDR3 sequences, 19% found once; its top ten account for about 13%. This CDR3 contains 15 residues. Germline CDR1 SGHRS, CDR2 YFSETQ. V trimming: 4 bases; J trimming: 5 bases; junction bases outside the gene matches: 5. This specimen belongs to a study of T cells after yellow fever vaccination. Study details: The SMART-Seq v4 Ultra Low Input method served to prepare the low-cell-number fractions. Study findings and constraints: The study noted that FACS-sorted repertoires could contain abundant clonotypes contaminating from the bulk population.

The starting material was PBMCs, obtained 15 days after the yellow fever booster vaccination. The genes are TRBV5-1 and TRBJ1-4; 10 bases match TRBD1. This clonotype was sampled from a man between 25 and 39 years old who received the YFV17D yellow fever vaccine. The CDR3 nucleotides read TGCGCCAGCAGCCCCCCGGGACAGGGGAATGAAAAACTGTTTTTT. It encodes CASSPPGQGNEKLFF.